The sequence of this T cell receptor (beta chain) was determined in a study of blood T cell repertoires in COVID-19. Original processing methods: Cell counts per sample came from amplifying reference gene primers. Clones were read by immunoSEQ multiplex PCR, and TCRdb kept only the in-frame ones, dropping some. The DNA gave D and trimming, while V, J and clone size come from that table. The sample comprises 300,000 to 350,000 clones, roughly 90% of which are singletons, and approximately 7.3% rests with the top ten. Germline CDR1 LGHNA, CDR2 YNFKEQ. Trimming cost V 1 base and J 0 bases; bases outside gene matches: 3. The CDR3 covers 16 residues.

This chain connects TRBV4-2 to TRBJ2-3; 8 positions agree with TRBD2. Sequencing was carried out using peripheral blood. The TCR comes from a woman in her 70s with COVID-19, enrolled during active disease. The chain's CDR3 is CASSQAASGSTDTQYF. DNA of the CDR3: TGTGCCAGCAGCCAAGCGGCTAGCGGGAGCACAGATACGCAGTATTTT.